This TCR beta chain was obtained from a study of T cell responses to AZD1222 COVID-19 vaccine. Overall study: Timing groups of about 4 and about 12 weeks for second doses were pooled.

TCRdb keeps only in-frame clones here, not all; method: immunoSEQ multiplex PCR. The data contain over 100,000 clones, approximately 88% of them singletons. To note about this clone: No antigen is known for it.

Trimming took off 8 bases at V and 3 bases at J, with 13 bases between the two ends. CDR3 length equals 13 residues. Germline CDR1 is KGHSH and CDR2 is LQKENI. Study-wide findings and caveats: Among vaccine-associated CD4 TCRs, coverage spanned spike, with dominance at 160-218 and 743-854. The donors showed a predominance of white British ancestry and of females, with possible underestimation of clonal diversity. There were repertoire samples only from the period after the peak T cell response.

The chain carries TRBV18 and TRBJ1-1, with D tentatively TRBD1 (5 bases). The source is an adult in good health. The input for sequencing was peripheral blood, taken on day 0 of AZD1222 vaccination. The CDR3 sequence: CASATATYTEAFF. CDR3 coding DNA: TGTGCCAGCGCGACAGCTACCTACACTGAAGCTTTCTTT. Drawing the rest from reference TRBV18 and TRBJ1-1, the complete variable domain is NAGVMQNPRHLVRRRGQEARLRCSPMKGHSHVYWYRQLPEEGLKFMVYLQKENIIDESGMPKERFSAEFPKEGPSILRIQQVVRGDSAAYFCASATATYTEAFFGQGTRLTVV.